These 4 T cell receptor beta chains came from one sample sequenced in a study of a mutant IDH1 vaccine in newly diagnosed glioma. No antigens are known for them. As for time point: week 35, safety follow-up. Vaccine doses each comprised 300 ug of mutant IDH1 20-mer peptide, with topical imiquimod. Clones were sequenced by immunoSEQ multiplex PCR, and TCRdb holds only the in-frame ones, with some missing. The sample consists of 43,000 or so clones, roughly 92% of them appearing once. Sequenced here: PBMCs, sampled from a glioma patient whose treatment included an IDH1 peptide vaccine. Every receptor here comes from a man aged 45-65 years with glioma.

This chain uses TRBV18 with TRBJ1-5; D is uncertain. Trimming left V 0 bases short and J 2 bases short, with 11 bases between. This CDR3 is built from 16 residues. Germline values: CDR1 KGHSH, CDR2 LQKENI. This CDR3 is CASSPPSARGNQPQHF. The CDR3 DNA sequence: TGTGCCAGCTCACCACCGAGCGCAAGGGGCAATCAGCCCCAGCATTTT.

The V call is TRBV19, the J call TRBJ1-1; no clear D gene. Germline CDR1 and CDR2: LNHDA and SQIVND (reference sequence). Trimming took 6 bases from V and 3 from J, leaving 14 bases between them. CDR3 length: 14 residues. CDR3 loop: CASSAVVRDTEAFF. CDR3 nucleotide sequence: TGTGCCAGTAGCGCAGTCGTTAGGGACACTGAAGCTTTCTTT.

Here the CDR3 DNA reads TGTGCCAGCAGTTTAAACACCGGGGAGCTGTTTTTT. Encoded protein: CASSLNTGELFF. The chain combines TRBV28 with TRBJ2-2; D uncertain. The V and J ends lost 2 bases and 2 bases respectively, with 0 bases between them. The V gene's germline CDR1 is MDHEN and CDR2 SYDVKM. This CDR3 region has 12 residues.

J is TRBJ2-1 and V is TRBV7-6; 8 bases are shared with TRBD2. The J segment lost 1 base and the V segment lost 5 bases, leaving 1 base of the junction unmatched. The CDR3 loop spans 14 amino acids. Germline assignment: CDR1 SGHVS and CDR2 FNYEAQ. CDR3 protein: CASSQRGSYNEQFF. CDR3 nucleotides: TGTGCCAGCAGCCAGCGGGGGTCCTACAATGAGCAGTTCTTC.